This T cell receptor (beta chain) was identified in a study of blood T cell repertoires in COVID-19. The overall study: The analysed material was cDNA or gDNA that came from T cells, B-cell-depleted T cells, or PBMCs.

The CDR3 covers 15 residues. The V gene end was trimmed by 3 bases and the J gene end by 8 bases; junction bases not matched to a gene: 5. Germline CDR1 is KGHSH and CDR2 is LQKENI. Profiled with immunoSEQ multiplex PCR; TCRdb holds only in-frame clones, not every one. This sample carries 40,000 to 55,000 clones, more than 75% of them seen once, and the ten largest clones take roughly 14%. Sequencing was performed on peripheral blood. The chain employs TRBV18 and TRBJ1-4, with 11 bases that match TRBD1. This clonotype originated in a human donor in a cohort sampled during active COVID-19. This CDR3 reads CASSPPGQGGEKLFF. DNA of the CDR3: TGTGCCAGCTCACCTCCGGGACAGGGGGGAGAAAAACTGTTTTTT.